Listed here is a single T cell receptor (beta chain). Sequencing was performed with immunoSEQ multiplex PCR; in TCRdb, only in-frame clones are kept and a portion is missing. This table has about 68,000 clones, roughly nine tenths appearing once. This entry belongs to a study of T cell changes during pregnancy in multiple sclerosis. Germline V gene lookup returns CDR1 MNHEY and CDR2 SVGAGI. The CDR3 has 15 amino acids. Germline trimming cut 5 bases from V and 3 bases from J; bases unmatched to any gene: 8. The source material was peripheral blood, sampled in the second trimester of pregnancy. The chain has TRBV6-5 and TRBJ2-3; 7 positions match TRBD1. This TCR was recovered from a female donor with multiple sclerosis, enrolled in a pregnancy study. CDR3 coding DNA: TGTGCCAGCAGTCAGACAGGGCTCGAGACAGATACGCAGTATTTT. This codes for CASSQTGLETDTQYF.